Presented here are 9 T cell receptor beta chains from one specimen sequenced in a study of beta chain features in type 1 diabetes. Study-wide results and caveats: Across all four CD4+ subsets, people with type 1 diabetes showed modestly shorter TCRB CDR3s.

Their cognate antigens are unknown. Since all of the isolated RNA was reverse transcribed, expressed TCRB transcripts were what got sequenced. Assay: immunoSEQ multiplex PCR; the TCRdb copy retains only in-frame clones and omits some. This sample has about 70,000 clones, with about 50% found just once. The source material was central memory CD4+ T cells from blood. These receptors were taken from a man aged 25-40 years with type 1 diabetes.

This chain links TRBV9 with TRBJ2-7; 7 nucleotides line up with TRBD1. Losses at the gene ends were 0 bases for V and 8 bases for J; bases not matched to a gene: 11. The germline CDR1 and CDR2 sequences are SGDLS and YYNGEE. The CDR3 sequence is 15 residues long. The CDR3 nucleotides read TGTGCCAGCAGCGTAGGTGGTCCGGGACAGAGTAAGCAGTACTTC. Amino acids: CASSVGGPGQSKQYF. Supplemented by reference TRBV9 and TRBJ2-7, the full variable domain reads DSGVTQTPKHLITATGQRVTLRCSPRSGDLSVYWYQQSLDQGLQFLIQYYNGEERAKGNILERFSAQQFPDLHSELNLSSLELGDSALYFCASSVGGPGQSKQYFGPGTRLTVT.

This chain uses TRBV19 with TRBJ1-5, with 7 positions matching TRBD1. V gave up 3 bases and J gave up 0 bases; unmatched junction bases: 2. Germline CDR1 LNHDA, CDR2 SQIVND (reference sequence). CDR3 length: 15 amino acids. The CDR3 region is CASSMGTVSNQPQHF. The CDR3 nucleotides read TGTGCCAGTAGTATGGGGACAGTTAGCAATCAGCCCCAGCATTTT. Looking up the rest from reference TRBV19 and TRBJ1-5 gives the full variable domain: DGGITQSPKYLFRKEGQNVTLSCEQNLNHDAMYWYRQDPGQGLRLIYYSQIVNDFQKGDIAEGYSVSREKKESFPLTVTSAQKNPTAFYLCASSMGTVSNQPQHFGDGTRLSIL.

This clone was seen a single time. The rearrangement uses TRBV30 and TRBJ1-5, with D tentatively TRBD1 (6 bases). Trimming took 2 bases from V and 7 from J, leaving 15 bases between them. This CDR3 region has 14 residues. Germline V CDR1 and CDR2: GTSNPN, SVGIG (reference sequence). The CDR3 DNA is TGTGCCTGGAGTATGAGCGGGGGCGGGCAGCCCCAGCATTTT. Its protein is CAWSMSGGGQPQHF.

The chain couples TRBV4-2 to TRBJ2-7; TRBD2 matches at 10 bases. This CDR3 comprises 15 residues. Germline trimming cut 4 bases from V and 4 bases from J; bases unmatched to any gene: 7. CDR1 LGHNA and CDR2 YNFKEQ come from the germline V gene. The CDR3 spells CASSPATSGIYEQYF. CDR3 DNA: TGTGCCAGCAGCCCAGCTACTAGCGGGATTTACGAGCAGTACTTC.

V gene TRBV5-1 combines with J gene TRBJ2-5; 8 positions agree with TRBD1. This CDR3 is built from 14 residues. The V gene's germline CDR1 is SGHRS and CDR2 YFSETQ. V dropped 4 bases and J dropped 4; count of bases not matched to a gene: 6. The CDR3 sequence is CASSVGQGRETQYF. The CDR3, as DNA: TGCGCCAGCAGCGTCGGACAGGGTCGAGAGACCCAGTACTTC.

The chain joins TRBV30 to TRBJ2-7; 9 bases map to TRBD1. Germline V gives CDR1 GTSNPN, CDR2 SVGIG (reference sequence). V shed 3 bases, J shed 3 bases, and the junction held 3 bases outside the gene matches. The CDR3 is 13 amino acids. CDR3 sequence (DNA): TGTGCCTGGAGACAGGGGGCCAGCTACGAGCAGTACTTC. It translates to CAWRQGASYEQYF. The entire variable domain, with the rest obtained from reference TRBV30 and TRBJ2-7, is as follows: SQTIHQWPATLVQPVGSPLSLECTVEGTSNPNLYWYRQAAGRGLQLLFYSVGIGQISSEVPQNLSASRPQDRQFILSSKKLLLSDSGFYLCAWRQGASYEQYFGPGTRLTVT.

The V and J genes are TRBV5-1 and TRBJ2-5; TRBD1 might be the D (5 bases). The CDR3 has 13 amino acids. The ends were cut back, 0 bases at V and 3 bases at J, with 6 bases in the middle. Germline CDR1 SGHRS, CDR2 YFSETQ. CDR3 sequence: CASSLAREETQYF. As DNA, the CDR3 is TGCGCCAGCAGCTTGGCCAGGGAAGAGACCCAGTACTTC.

The CDR3 sequence: CASSTSDRNTEAFF. In DNA, the CDR3 is TGTGCCAGCAGTACCTCGGACAGGAACACTGAAGCTTTCTTT. V gene TRBV6-5 combines with J gene TRBJ1-1; D may be TRBD1 (6 bases). V lost 5 bases and J lost 1, with 11 bases in between. Germline CDR1 and CDR2: MNHEY and SVGAGI. This CDR3 is built from 14 residues.

The V gene is TRBV10-3, the J gene TRBJ1-1; 7 bases map to TRBD1. Germline CDR1 and CDR2: ENHRY and SYGVKD. The CDR3 contains 13 residues. Losses at the gene ends were 10 bases for V and 8 bases for J; bases not matched to a gene: 13. The CDR3 DNA is TGTGCCACGAGCGATGCGGACAGGAAGGAAGCTTTCTTT. This encodes CATSDADRKEAFF.